This TCR beta chain was found in a study of blood T cell repertoires in COVID-19. Cohorts were assigned according to the clinical history that participants reported. The assay was immunoSEQ multiplex PCR, and TCRdb's table has in-frame clones only and misses some. This table holds a few hundred thousand clones, approximately 88% found once. This CDR3 is built from 13 residues. Sequenced input: PBMCs or T cells enriched from blood (not recorded which). The clonotype originates from a man in his thirties or forties who had recovered from COVID-19. The V call is TRBV21-1, the J call TRBJ1-1; the table's D call, TRBD1, has no DNA check behind it. TRBV21-1 is a pseudogene locus. The CDR3 DNA follows: TGTGCCAGCAGCAAAGGCCCAGGTTTTGAAGCTTTCTTT. Protein product: CASSKGPGFEAFF.